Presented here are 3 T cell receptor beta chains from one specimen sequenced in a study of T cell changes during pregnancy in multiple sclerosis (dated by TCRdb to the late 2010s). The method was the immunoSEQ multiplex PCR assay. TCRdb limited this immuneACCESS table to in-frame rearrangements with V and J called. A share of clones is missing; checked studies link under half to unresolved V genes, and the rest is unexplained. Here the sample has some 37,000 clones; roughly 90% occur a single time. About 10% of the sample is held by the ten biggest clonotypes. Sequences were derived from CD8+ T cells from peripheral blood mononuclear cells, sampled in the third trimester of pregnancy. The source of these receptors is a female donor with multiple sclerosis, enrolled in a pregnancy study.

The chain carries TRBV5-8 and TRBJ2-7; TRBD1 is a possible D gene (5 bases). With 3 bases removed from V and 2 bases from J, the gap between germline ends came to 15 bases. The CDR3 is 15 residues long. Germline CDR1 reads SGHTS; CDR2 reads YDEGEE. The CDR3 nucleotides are TGTGCCAGCAGCTCCAGGGTAGCCAGGACCTACGAGCAGTACTTC. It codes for CASSSRVARTYEQYF. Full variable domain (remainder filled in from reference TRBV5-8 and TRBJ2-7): EAGVTQSPTHLIKTRGQQATLRCSPISGHTSVYWYQQALGLGLQFLLWYDEGEERNRGNFPPRFSGRQFPNYSSELNVNALELEDSALYLCASSSRVARTYEQYFGPGTRLTVT.

In DNA form, the CDR3 reads TGCGCCAGCAGCCAAGCGCAAGCGGCCAGCACAGATACGCAGTATTTT. Translated: CASSQAQAASTDTQYF. The rearrangement joins TRBV4-1 to TRBJ2-3; TRBD2 might be the D (5 bases). There are 16 residues in the CDR3. In germline, CDR1 is MGHRA, CDR2 YSYEKL. The V and J ends lost 1 base and 0 bases respectively, with 11 bases between them.

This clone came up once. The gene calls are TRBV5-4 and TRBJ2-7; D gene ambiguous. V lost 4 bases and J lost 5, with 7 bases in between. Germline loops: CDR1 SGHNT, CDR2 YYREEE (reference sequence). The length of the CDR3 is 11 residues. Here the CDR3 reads CASSRRNEQYF. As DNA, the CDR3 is TGTGCCAGCAGCCGGCGGAACGAGCAGTACTTC.